The clone carrying this TCR beta chain showed up many times. Joint extraction of RNA and DNA used about 17-31 mg of bulk tissue that was unsorted. This sample was included in a study of tumor-infiltrating lymphocytes in primary liver carcinoma. Trimming took 8 bases from V and 2 from J; bases not matched to a gene: 3. The CDR3 length is 13 residues. The V gene's germline CDR1 is MDHEN and CDR2 SYDVKM. Researchers generated TCR beta cDNA from approximately 520 ng of total RNA, relying on a constant-region primer. TCR beta libraries came from three nested multiplex PCR rounds using slightly modified ARM-PCR. TRBV1-TRBV30 forward and Cbeta reverse primers drove the first two roughly 10-cycle rounds. TCRdb re-analysed the multiplex PCR reads in MiXCR, keeping a single row per CDR3 protein. The sample has more than 60,000 distinct CDR3 sequences; roughly 69% are singletons.

The rearrangement links TRBV28 to TRBJ1-1; 9 bases fit TRBD1. The sample was liver tumor tissue from sampling region 4. Subset specified: tumor region T4, right-lateral pole. This sequence was found in a man aged 40-55 years with primary liver carcinoma and hepatitis B virus infection. In DNA, the CDR3 is TGTGCCAGCGCGGACAGGGGAAACACTGAAGCTTTCTTT. Amino acid sequence: CASADRGNTEAFF.